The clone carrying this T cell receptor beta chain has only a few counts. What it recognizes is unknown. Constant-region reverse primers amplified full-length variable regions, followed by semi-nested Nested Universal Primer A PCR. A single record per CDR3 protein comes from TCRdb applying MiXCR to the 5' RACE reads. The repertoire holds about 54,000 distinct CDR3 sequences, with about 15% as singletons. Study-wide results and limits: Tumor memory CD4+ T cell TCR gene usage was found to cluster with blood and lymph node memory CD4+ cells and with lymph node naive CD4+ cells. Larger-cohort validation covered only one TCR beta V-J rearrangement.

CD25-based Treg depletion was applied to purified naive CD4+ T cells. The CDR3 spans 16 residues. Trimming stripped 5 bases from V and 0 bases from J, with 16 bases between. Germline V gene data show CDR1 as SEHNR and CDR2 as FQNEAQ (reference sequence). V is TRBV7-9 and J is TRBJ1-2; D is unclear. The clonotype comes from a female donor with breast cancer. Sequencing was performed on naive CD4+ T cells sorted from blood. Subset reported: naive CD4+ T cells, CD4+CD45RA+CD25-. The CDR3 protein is CASSTPVRVPNYGYTF. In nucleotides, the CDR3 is TGTGCCAGCAGCACCCCGGTTAGGGTTCCTAACTATGGCTACACCTTC.